This T cell receptor beta chain was sequenced for a study of regulatory T cells in long-lasting Graves disease. Study-level information: Graves' patients, diagnosed recently, had received antithyroid drugs under 3 months.

After removal of 0 bases from V and 5 bases from J, the junction contained 13 bases not matched to a gene. Germline-derived CDR1 and CDR2 are ENHRY and SYGVKD. The CDR3 extends over 18 amino acids. Specified time point: newly diagnosed GD, antithyroid drugs for less than 3 months. Following extraction of RNA from PBMCs, that RNA was used to make the TCR library. Blood from the periphery, nine milliliters in all, was drawn into EDTA tubes. Building the TCR beta libraries relied on iRepertoire HTBI primers, and CDR3 regions underwent Arm-PCR. TCRdb redid the calling of the multiplex PCR reads with MiXCR, one entry per CDR3 protein. There are around 480,000 distinct CDR3 sequences in the sample; about 16% occur only once, and around 25% lies in the top ten. This clonotype was observed a few times. These data are also associated with another study on T cells in Graves' hyperthyroidism and ophthalmopathy.

The sequences come from peripheral blood mononuclear cells (PBMCs), collected at new diagnosis, from a patient treated with antithyroid drugs. The chain carries TRBV10-3 and TRBJ2-5, with 9 bases aligning to TRBD1. The TCR sequence derives from a woman in her forties or fifties with Graves disease. CDR3 nucleotide sequence: TGTGCCATCAGTGAGTCGACGATAGAGGACAGGGGTCGGGAGACCCAGTACTTC. Its protein product is CAISESTIEDRGRETQYF.